This TCR beta chain came from a study of T-cell reconstitution after alpha-beta-depleted transplantation in children. This clonotype was detected a few times. From germline, CDR1 is MNHEY and CDR2 SMNVEV (reference sequence). The CDR3 is made up of 17 amino acids. V lost 5 bases and J lost 5, with 23 bases in between. It was with unique molecular identifiers that the TCRbeta library was prepared. TCRdb re-called the PCR reads with MiXCR, one entry per CDR3 protein. This table has 360,000 or so distinct CDR3 sequences, roughly 20% appearing once. This material consisted of PBMCs from the stem cell graft donor, taken from the stem cell graft. The receptor was isolated from a human donor who donated a stem cell graft to a child with acute myeloid leukemia. The chain links TRBV27 to TRBJ2-3; D assignment may be TRBD1 or TRBD2 (5 bases each). CDR3 region: CASSPGTPRGAGDTQYF. The CDR3 DNA is TGTGCCAGCAGTCCGGGGACGCCGAGGGGCGCAGGAGATACGCAGTATTTT.